This T cell receptor (beta chain) is drawn from a study of naive and memory T cell subsets. The SP2 primer and nested alpha and beta constant region primers amplified ligated cDNA in four rounds. Reverse transcription of blood and skin TCR RNA was primed at alpha and beta constant regions. TCRdb reprocessed the 5' RACE reads with MiXCR, giving one entry per CDR3 protein. The sample includes around 48,000 distinct CDR3 sequences, about 4.5% of them seen just once. A UMI-containing oligonucleotide was joined by 3' ligation to the TCR cDNA template. Adult healthy volunteers gave 2.5 ml peripheral blood for whole-blood RNA. Cells were not sorted; total RNA input targeted about 1 to 1000 ng. The CDR3 covers 14 residues. Germline CDR1 is SGHTA and CDR2 is FQGNSA. V lost 1 base to trimming and J lost 3 bases, with 6 bases between them.

The chain links TRBV7-2 to TRBJ1-4; no clear D gene. The receptor was derived from a female donor in good health. The CDR3 region is CASSLVTSNEKLFF. CDR3 sequence (DNA): TGTGCCAGCAGCTTAGTAACGTCTAATGAAAAACTGTTTTTT.